The subject of this entry is one T cell receptor (beta chain). The antigen is unknown. This sample is part of a study of T cell repertoires in cytomegalovirus infection. TCRdb re-derived calls from the reads in MiXCR, one entry per CDR3 protein. The table shows some 43,000 distinct CDR3 sequences, with under 25% occurring only once. CDR1 and CDR2 (germline): SGHTA, FQGTGA. V lost 5 bases and J 0 bases, leaving 8 bases between the germline ends. CDR3 length equals 13 residues. This clonotype was obtained from a human donor in good health (CMV status not recorded). Some clones in this sample may be carry-over from other donors' samples. V is TRBV7-3 and J is TRBJ2-7; D possibly corresponds to TRBD1 (5 bases). This specimen consisted of CD8+ T cells from cultured PBMCs, obtained from culture after CMV antigen stimulation. CDR3 coding DNA: TGTGCCAGCAGCCCGGACACCTCCTACGAGCAGTACTTC. It codes for CASSPDTSYEQYF.